The clone carrying this T cell receptor (beta chain) was found a few times. Its antigen remains unknown. The data originate from a study of T cells in Graves' hyperthyroidism and ophthalmopathy. TCR beta CDR3 region amplification was performed from RNA transcripts. The TCR CDR3 first-round RT-PCR relied on the HTBI primer set. TCRdb re-derived calls from the multiplex PCR reads in MiXCR, one entry per CDR3 protein. The sample records under 600,000 distinct CDR3 sequences, around 16% being singletons. Study-wide results and limits: Peripheral blood also featured most of the thyroid clonotypes expanded above 0.001.

The CDR3 runs to 14 residues. Trimming cost V 3 bases and J 3 bases, with 12 bases left between them. Material for sequencing was blood. This chain connects TRBV12-3 or TRBV12-4 to TRBJ2-7, with no clear D. The sequence derives from a woman between 40 and 50 years old with Graves' ophthalmopathy. The CDR3 coding sequence is TGTGCCAGCAGTTTGTTTACAGCGAACTACGAGCAGTACTTC. Protein product: CASSLFTANYEQYF.